Here is one T cell receptor beta chain with its context. These data are taken from a study of blood T cell repertoires in COVID-19. The authors' processing: How many nucleated cells were present was estimated from reference gene primer amplification. Profiling relied on immunoSEQ multiplex PCR, and the TCRdb table lists in-frame clones only, not all of them. D and trimming come from the DNA, and the V and J calls and clone size come from that table. The table has roughly 290,000 clones, around 89% seen once. CDR1 is SGHTA, CDR2 FQGTGA, per germline. Trimming left V 1 base short and J 2 bases short, with 8 bases between. This CDR3 contains 14 residues.

This chain links TRBV7-3 with TRBJ1-1; no clear D. This clonotype originated in a man aged 30-40 years with acute or convalescent COVID-19. The sequencing sample was made of peripheral blood. The CDR3 protein is CASSLNGRNTEAFF. CDR3 DNA sequence: TGTGCCAGCAGCTTAAACGGGAGAAACACTGAAGCTTTCTTT.